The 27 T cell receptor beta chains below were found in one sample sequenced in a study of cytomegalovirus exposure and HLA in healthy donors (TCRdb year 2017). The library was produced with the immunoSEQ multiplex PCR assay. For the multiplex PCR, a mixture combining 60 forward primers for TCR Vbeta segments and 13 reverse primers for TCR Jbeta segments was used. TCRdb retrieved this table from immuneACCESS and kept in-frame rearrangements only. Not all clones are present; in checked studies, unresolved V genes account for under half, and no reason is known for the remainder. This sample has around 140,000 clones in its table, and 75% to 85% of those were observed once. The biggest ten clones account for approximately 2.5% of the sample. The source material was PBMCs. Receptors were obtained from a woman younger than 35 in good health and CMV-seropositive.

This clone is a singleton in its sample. In nucleotides, the CDR3 is TGTGCCAGCAGCGTGGGACAACCCGGAGACTCTGGAAACACCATATATTTT. Encoded protein: CASSVGQPGDSGNTIYF. J is TRBJ1-3 and V is TRBV9; possibly TRBD1 for D (6 bases). The CDR3 covers 17 residues. The V gene's germline CDR1 is SGDLS and CDR2 YYNGEE. V was trimmed by 2 bases and J by 0 bases, leaving 15 bases between them.

Here the CDR3 DNA reads TGCGCCAGCAGGGAGGTACAGGGGGCATTCCCAGAAGCTTTCTTT. Its protein is CASREVQGAFPEAFF. V gene TRBV5-1 combines with J gene TRBJ1-1, with TRBD1 identical over 9 bases. V trimming: 5 bases; J trimming: 8 bases; junction bases outside the gene matches: 13. Germline V gene lookup returns CDR1 SGHRS and CDR2 YFSETQ. The CDR3 covers 15 residues.

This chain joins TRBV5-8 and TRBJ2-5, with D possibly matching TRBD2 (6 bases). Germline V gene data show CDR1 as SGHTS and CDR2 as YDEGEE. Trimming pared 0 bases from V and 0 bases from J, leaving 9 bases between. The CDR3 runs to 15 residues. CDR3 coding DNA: TGTGCCAGCAGCTTGGGTGGGGGGTACCAAGAGACCCAGTACTTC. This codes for CASSLGGGYQETQYF.

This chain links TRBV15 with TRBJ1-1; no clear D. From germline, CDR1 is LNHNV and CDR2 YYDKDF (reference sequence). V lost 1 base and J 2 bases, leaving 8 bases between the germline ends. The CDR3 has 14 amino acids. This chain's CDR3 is CATSRAGFNTEAFF. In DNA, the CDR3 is TGTGCCACCAGCAGAGCGGGGTTTAACACTGAAGCTTTCTTT.

CDR3 bases: TGTGCCAGCAGCTTACAGGGCAGGGCGGCCCTCCACTTT. Translated: CASSLQGRAALHF. The rearrangement uses TRBV7-2 and TRBJ1-6; tentative D call: TRBD1 (5 bases). Trimming left V 2 bases short and J 14 bases short, with 13 bases between. The CDR3 extends over 13 amino acids. The V gene's germline CDR1 is SGHTA and CDR2 FQGNSA.

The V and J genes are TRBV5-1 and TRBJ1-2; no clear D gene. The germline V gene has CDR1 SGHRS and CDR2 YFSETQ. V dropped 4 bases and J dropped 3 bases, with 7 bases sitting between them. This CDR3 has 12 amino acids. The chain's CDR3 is CASSPPDYGYTF. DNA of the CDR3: TGCGCCAGCAGCCCCCCAGACTATGGCTACACCTTC.

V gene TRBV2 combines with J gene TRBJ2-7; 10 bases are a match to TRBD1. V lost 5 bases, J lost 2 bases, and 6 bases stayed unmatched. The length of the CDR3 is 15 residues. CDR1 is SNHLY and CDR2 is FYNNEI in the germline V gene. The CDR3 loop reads CASSMTGGNTYEQYF. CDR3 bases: TGTGCCAGCAGTATGACAGGGGGCAACACCTACGAGCAGTACTTC.

The CDR3 bases are TGTGCCAGCAGACAACAGACAGACTCTGGAAACACCATATATTTT. It yields the protein CASRQQTDSGNTIYF. This chain uses TRBV6-1 with TRBJ1-3, with D perhaps matching TRBD1 (5 bases). The CDR3 runs 15 residues. CDR1 MNHNS and CDR2 SASEGT come from the germline V gene. The V and J ends lost 6 bases and 0 bases respectively, with 12 bases between them.

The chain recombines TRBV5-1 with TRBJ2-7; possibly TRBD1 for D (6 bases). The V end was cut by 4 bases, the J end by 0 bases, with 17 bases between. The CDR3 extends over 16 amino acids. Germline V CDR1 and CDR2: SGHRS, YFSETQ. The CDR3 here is CASSLRDRRFSYEQYF. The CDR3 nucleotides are TGCGCCAGCAGCCTTCGAGACAGGAGATTCTCCTACGAGCAGTACTTC.

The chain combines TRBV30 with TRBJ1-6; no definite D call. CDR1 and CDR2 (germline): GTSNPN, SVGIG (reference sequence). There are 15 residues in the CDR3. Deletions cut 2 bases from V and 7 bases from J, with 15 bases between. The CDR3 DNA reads TGTGCCTGGAGTAGTAGGGAGCCCTCCAATTCACCCCTCCACTTT. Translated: CAWSSREPSNSPLHF.

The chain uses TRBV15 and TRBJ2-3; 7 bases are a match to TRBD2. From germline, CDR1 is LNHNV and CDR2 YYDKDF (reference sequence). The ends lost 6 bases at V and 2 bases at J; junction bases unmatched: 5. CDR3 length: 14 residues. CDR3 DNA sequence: TGTGCCACCAGGGCTAGCGGTAACACAGATACGCAGTATTTT. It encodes CATRASGNTDTQYF. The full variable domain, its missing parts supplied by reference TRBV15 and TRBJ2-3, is DAMVIQNPRYQVTQFGKPVTLSCSQTLNHNVMYWYQQKSSQAPKLLFHYYDKDFNNEADTPDNFQSRRPNTSFCFLDIRSPGLGDTAMYLCATRASGNTDTQYFGPGTRLTVL.

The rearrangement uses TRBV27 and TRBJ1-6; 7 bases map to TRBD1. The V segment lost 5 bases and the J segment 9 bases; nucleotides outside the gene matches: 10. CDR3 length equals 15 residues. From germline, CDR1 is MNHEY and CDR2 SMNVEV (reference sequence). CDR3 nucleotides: TGTGCCAGCAGTGCCCGGACAGGCCAAATTTCACCCCTCCACTTT. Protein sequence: CASSARTGQISPLHF.

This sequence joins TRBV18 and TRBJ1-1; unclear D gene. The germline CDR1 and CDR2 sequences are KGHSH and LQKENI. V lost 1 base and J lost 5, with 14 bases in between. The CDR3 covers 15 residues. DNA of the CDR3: TGTGCCAGCTCACCACAGGGTAAATCGGGAACTGAAGCTTTCTTT. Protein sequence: CASSPQGKSGTEAFF.

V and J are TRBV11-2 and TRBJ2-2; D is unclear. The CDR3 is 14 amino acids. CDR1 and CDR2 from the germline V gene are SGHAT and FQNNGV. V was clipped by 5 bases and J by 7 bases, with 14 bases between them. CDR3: CASSPLRFGGELFF. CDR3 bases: TGTGCCAGCAGCCCATTGCGGTTTGGCGGGGAGCTGTTTTTT.

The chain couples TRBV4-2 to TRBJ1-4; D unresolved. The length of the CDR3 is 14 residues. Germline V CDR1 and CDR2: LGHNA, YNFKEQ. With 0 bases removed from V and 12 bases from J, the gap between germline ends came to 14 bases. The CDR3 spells CASSQEEATRELFF. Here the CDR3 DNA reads TGTGCCAGCAGCCAAGAAGAAGCGACTAGGGAACTGTTTTTT.

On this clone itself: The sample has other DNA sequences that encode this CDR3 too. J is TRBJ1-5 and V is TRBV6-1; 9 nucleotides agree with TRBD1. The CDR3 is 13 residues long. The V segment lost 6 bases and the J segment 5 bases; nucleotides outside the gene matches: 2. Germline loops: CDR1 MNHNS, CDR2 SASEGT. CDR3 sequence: CASRTGGDQPQHF. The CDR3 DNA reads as TGTGCCAGCAGGACAGGGGGGGATCAGCCCCAGCATTTT.

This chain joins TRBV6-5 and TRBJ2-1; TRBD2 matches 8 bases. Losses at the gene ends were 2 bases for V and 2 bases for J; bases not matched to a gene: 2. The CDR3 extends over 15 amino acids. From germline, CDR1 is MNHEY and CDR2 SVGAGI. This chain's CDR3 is CASSYGSGTYNEQFF. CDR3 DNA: TGTGCCAGCAGTTACGGTAGCGGGACCTACAATGAGCAGTTCTTC.

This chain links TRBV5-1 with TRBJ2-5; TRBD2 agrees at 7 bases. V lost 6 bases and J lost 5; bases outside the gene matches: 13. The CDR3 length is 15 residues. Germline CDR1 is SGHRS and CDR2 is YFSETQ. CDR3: CASNPSGASKETQYF. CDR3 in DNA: TGCGCCAGCAACCCGAGCGGGGCTTCTAAGGAGACCCAGTACTTC.

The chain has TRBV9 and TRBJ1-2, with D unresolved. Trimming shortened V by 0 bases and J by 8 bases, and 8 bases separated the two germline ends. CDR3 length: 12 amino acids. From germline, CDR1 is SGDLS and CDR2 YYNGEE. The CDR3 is CASSVDGGGYTF. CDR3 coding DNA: TGTGCCAGCAGCGTAGATGGCGGAGGCTACACCTTC.

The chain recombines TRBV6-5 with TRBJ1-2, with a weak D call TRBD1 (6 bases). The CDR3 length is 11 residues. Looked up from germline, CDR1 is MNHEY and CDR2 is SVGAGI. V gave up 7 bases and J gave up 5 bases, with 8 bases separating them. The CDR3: CASTGQYGYTF. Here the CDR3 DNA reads TGTGCCAGCACCGGACAGTATGGCTACACCTTC.

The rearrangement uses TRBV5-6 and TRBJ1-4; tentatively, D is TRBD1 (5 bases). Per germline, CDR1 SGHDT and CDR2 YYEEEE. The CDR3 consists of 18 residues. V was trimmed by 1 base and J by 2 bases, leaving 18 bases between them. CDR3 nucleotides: TGTGCCAGCAGCTTGTTTGGGGGGGTCGCGGCCACTAATGAAAAACTGTTTTTT. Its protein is CASSLFGGVAATNEKLFF.

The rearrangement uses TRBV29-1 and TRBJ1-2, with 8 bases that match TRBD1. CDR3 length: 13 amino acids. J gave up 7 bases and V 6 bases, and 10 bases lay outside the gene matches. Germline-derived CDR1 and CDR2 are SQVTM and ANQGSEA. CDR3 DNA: TGCAGCGTCACCACCGACAGGGGTCGTGGCTACACCTTC. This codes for CSVTTDRGRGYTF. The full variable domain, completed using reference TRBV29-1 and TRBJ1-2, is SAVISQKPSRDICQRGTSLTIQCQVDSQVTMMFWYRQQPGQSLTLIATANQGSEATYESGFVIDKFPISRPNLTFSTLTVSNMSPEDSSIYLCSVTTDRGRGYTFGSGTRLTVV.

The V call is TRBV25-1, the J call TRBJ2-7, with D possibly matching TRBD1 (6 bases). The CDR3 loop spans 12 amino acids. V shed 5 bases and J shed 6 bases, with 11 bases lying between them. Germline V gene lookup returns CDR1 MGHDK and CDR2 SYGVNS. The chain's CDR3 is CASSPNRAEQYF. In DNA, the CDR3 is TGTGCCAGCAGTCCGAACAGGGCCGAGCAGTACTTC.

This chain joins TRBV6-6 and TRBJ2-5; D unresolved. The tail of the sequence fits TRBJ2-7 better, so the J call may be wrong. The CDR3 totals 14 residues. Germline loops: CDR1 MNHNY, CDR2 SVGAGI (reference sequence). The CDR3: CASSYGPNGVEQYF. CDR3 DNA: TGTGCCAGCAGTTACGGGCCCAATGGTGTCGAGCAGTACTTC.

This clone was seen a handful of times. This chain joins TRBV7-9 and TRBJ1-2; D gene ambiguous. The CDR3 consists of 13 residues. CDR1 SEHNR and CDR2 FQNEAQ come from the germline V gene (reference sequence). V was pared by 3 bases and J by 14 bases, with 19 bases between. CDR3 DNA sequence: TGTGCCAGCAGCTTGGTGGTCGGGGATAGGAATACCTTC. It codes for CASSLVVGDRNTF. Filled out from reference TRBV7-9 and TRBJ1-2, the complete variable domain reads DTGVSQNPRHKITKRGQNVTFRCDPISEHNRLYWYRQTLGQGPEFLTYFQNEAQLEKSRLLSDRFSAERPKGSFSTLEIQRTEQGDSAMYLCASSLVVGDRNTFGSGTRLTVV.

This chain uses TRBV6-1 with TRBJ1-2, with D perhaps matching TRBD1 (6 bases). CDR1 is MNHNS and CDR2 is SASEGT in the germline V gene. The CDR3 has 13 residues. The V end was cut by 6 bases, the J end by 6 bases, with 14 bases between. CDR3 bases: TGTGCCAGCAGGGAACAGGGACATCATGGCTACACCTTC. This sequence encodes CASREQGHHGYTF.

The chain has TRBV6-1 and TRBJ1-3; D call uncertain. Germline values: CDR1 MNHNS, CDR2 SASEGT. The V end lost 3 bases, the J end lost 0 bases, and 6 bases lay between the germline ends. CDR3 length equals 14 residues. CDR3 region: CASSDSSSGNTIYF. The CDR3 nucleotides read TGTGCCAGCAGTGACTCGAGCTCTGGAAACACCATATATTTT.